The sequence of this T cell receptor (beta chain) was determined in a study of control samples from healthy donors and cancer patients. Sequenced by immunoSEQ multiplex PCR; TCRdb stores in-frame clones only, minus some. This table holds about 59,000 clones, 92% found once. V lost 5 bases and J lost 0, with 7 bases in between. This CDR3 has 13 amino acids. The germline V gene encodes CDR1 SGHTA and CDR2 FQGTGA. The rearrangement links TRBV7-3 to TRBJ1-1, with unresolved D. Input material: PBMCs. This receptor was obtained from a middle-aged man with colorectal cancer. CDR3 DNA sequence: TGTGCCAGCAGCCTCGGAATGAACACTGAAGCTTTCTTT. Translation gives CASSLGMNTEAFF. The full variable domain, with the rest looked up from reference TRBV7-3 and TRBJ1-1, is GAGVSQTPSNKVTEKGKYVELRCDPISGHTALYWYRQSLGQGPEFLIYFQGTGAADDSGLPNDRFFAVRPEGSVSTLKIQRTERGDSAVYLCASSLGMNTEAFFGQGTRLTVV.